This T cell receptor (beta chain) was obtained from a study of blood T cell repertoires in COVID-19. The method was immunoSEQ multiplex PCR; TCRdb's version includes in-frame clones alone and lacks a portion of them. Found here are just over 350,000 clones, 75% to 90% of them singletons; the top ten hold just over 7%. CDR1 SGHTA and CDR2 FQGTGA come from the germline V gene. The CDR3 has 14 residues. V shed 5 bases and J 6 bases; nucleotides not matched to a gene: 5. The V call is TRBV7-3, the J call TRBJ1-1; 11 positions match TRBD1. The sequence came from a woman aged 60-70 years with COVID-19, enrolled during active disease. Source material: peripheral blood. The CDR3 DNA follows: TGTGCCAGCAGCGGACAGGGGGCGATTGCTGAAGCTTTCTTT. It encodes CASSGQGAIAEAFF.